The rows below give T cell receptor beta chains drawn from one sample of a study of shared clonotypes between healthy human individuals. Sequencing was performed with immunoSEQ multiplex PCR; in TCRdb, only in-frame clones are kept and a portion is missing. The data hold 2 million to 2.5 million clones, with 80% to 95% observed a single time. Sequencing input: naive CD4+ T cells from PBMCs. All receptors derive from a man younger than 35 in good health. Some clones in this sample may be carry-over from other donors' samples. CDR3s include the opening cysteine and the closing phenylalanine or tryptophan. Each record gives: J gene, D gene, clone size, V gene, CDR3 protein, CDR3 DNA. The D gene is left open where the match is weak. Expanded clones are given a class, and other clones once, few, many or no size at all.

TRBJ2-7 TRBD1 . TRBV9 CASSQTGTGTYEQYF TGTGCCAGCAGCCAGACCGGGACAGGGACCTACGAGCAGTACTTC
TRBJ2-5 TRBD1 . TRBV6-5 CASSATGGGETQYF TGTGCCAGCAGTGCGACAGGGGGAGGAGAGACCCAGTACTTC
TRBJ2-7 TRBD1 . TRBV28 CASSRQGVRAEQYF TGTGCCAGCAGTAGACAGGGGGTACGAGCCGAGCAGTACTTC
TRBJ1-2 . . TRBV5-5 CASSLGTVYGYTF TGTGCCAGCAGCTTGGGGACAGTCTATGGCTACACCTTC
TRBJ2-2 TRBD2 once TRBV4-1 CASSQGRGGRTANTGELFF TGCGCCAGCAGCCAAGGGCGAGGCGGGAGGACTGCGAACACCGGGGAGCTGTTTTTT
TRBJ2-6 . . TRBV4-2 CASSARAVGPIASGANVLTF TGTGCCAGCAGCGCGAGGGCTGTAGGGCCAATAGCCTCTGGGGCCAACGTCCTGACTTTC
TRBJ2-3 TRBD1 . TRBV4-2 CASSQGTGTQYF TGTGCCAGCAGCCAGGGGACAGGTACGCAGTATTTT
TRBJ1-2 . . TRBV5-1 CASSLGDGTQNYGYTF TGCGCCAGCAGCTTGGGGGACGGCACTCAGAACTATGGCTACACCTTC
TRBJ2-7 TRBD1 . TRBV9 CASSPHRGPYEQYF TGTGCCAGCAGCCCACACAGGGGACCCTACGAGCAGTACTTC
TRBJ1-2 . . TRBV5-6 CASSLTSFNYGYTF TGTGCCAGCAGCTTAACCAGTTTTAACTATGGCTACACCTTC
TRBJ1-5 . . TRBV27 CASSRQWQGDSQPQHF TGTGCCAGCAGCCGTCAGTGGCAGGGAGATAGTCAGCCCCAGCATTTT
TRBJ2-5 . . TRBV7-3 CASSLSRGSETQYF TGTGCCAGCAGCTTATCCAGGGGATCAGAGACCCAGTACTTC
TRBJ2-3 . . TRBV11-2 CASSPLAVEDTQYF TGTGCCAGCAGCCCCTTAGCGGTGGAAGATACGCAGTATTTT
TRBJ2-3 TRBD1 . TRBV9 CASSLRTGDSTDTQYF TGTGCCAGCAGCTTACGGACAGGGGACAGCACAGATACGCAGTATTTT
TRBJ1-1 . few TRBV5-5 CASSKTEGRMNTEAFF TGTGCCAGCAGCAAGACAGAGGGCCGAATGAACACTGAAGCTTTCTTT
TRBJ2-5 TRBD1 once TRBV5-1 CASSLAGTGQETQYF TGCGCCAGCAGCTTGGCTGGGACAGGGCAGGAGACCCAGTACTTC
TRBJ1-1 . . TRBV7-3 CASSLMGGPNTEAFF TGTGCCAGCAGCTTAATGGGAGGGCCCAACACTGAAGCTTTCTTT
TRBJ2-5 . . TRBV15 CATSIAWGVQETQYF TGTGCCACCAGCATTGCCTGGGGAGTGCAGGAGACCCAGTACTTC
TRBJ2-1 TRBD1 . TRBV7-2 CASSLAETGSVEQFF TGTGCCAGCAGCCTGGCCGAGACAGGGTCGGTTGAGCAGTTCTTC
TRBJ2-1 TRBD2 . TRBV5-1 CASTIAGDPYNEQFF TGCGCCAGCACCATAGCGGGAGACCCCTACAATGAGCAGTTCTTC
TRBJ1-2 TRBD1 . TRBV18 CASSPTGQMSYGYTF TGTGCCAGCTCACCGACAGGGCAAATGAGCTATGGCTACACCTTC
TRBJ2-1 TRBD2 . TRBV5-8 CASSSRGLAGDNEQFF TGTGCCAGCAGCTCAAGGGGACTAGCGGGAGACAATGAGCAGTTCTTC
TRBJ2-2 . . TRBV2 CASNRNGLSRDTGELFF TGTGCCAGCAATCGAAATGGACTCTCTCGAGACACCGGGGAGCTGTTTTTT
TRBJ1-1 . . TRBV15 CATSRETYWADTEAFF TGTGCCACCAGCAGAGAAACCTACTGGGCAGACACTGAAGCTTTCTTT
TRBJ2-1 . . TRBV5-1 CASSLTRGTYNEQFF TGCGCCAGCAGTTTGACTAGAGGAACCTACAATGAGCAGTTCTTC
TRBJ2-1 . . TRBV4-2 CASSQVSRNYNEQFF TGTGCCAGCAGCCAAGTTAGCAGAAACTACAATGAGCAGTTCTTC
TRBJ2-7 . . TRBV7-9 CASSLNGALGIEQYF TGTGCCAGCAGCTTAAACGGGGCCCTAGGCATCGAGCAGTACTTC
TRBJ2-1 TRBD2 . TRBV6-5 CASSFSGLANEQFF TGTGCCAGCAGCTTCTCGGGACTAGCGAATGAGCAGTTCTTC
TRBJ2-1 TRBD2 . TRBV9 CASSVALAEVGKGEQFF TGTGCCAGCAGCGTAGCGCTAGCGGAGGTAGGCAAGGGTGAGCAGTTCTTC
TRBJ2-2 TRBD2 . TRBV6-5 CASSYGTSGTGELFF TGTGCCAGCAGTTACGGGACTAGCGGGACCGGGGAGCTGTTTTTT
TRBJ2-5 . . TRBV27 CASSSNSAVFETQYF TGTGCCAGCAGTTCCAATTCGGCGGTATTCGAGACCCAGTACTTC
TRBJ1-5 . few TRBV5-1 CASSLAYNQPQHF TGCGCCAGCAGCTTGGCCTATAATCAGCCCCAGCATTTT
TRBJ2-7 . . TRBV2 CASLGITQGLEQYF TGTGCCAGCCTCGGAATTACTCAGGGGCTCGAGCAGTACTTC
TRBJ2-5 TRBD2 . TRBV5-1 CASSATSPSGGTQYF TGCGCCAGCAGCGCAACATCCCCTAGCGGGGGGACCCAGTACTTC
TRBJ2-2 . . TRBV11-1 CASSLARRVNTGELFF TGTGCCAGCAGCTTAGCCCGCAGGGTGAACACCGGGGAGCTGTTTTTT
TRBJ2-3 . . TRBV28 CATRDSTDTQYF TGTGCCACCCGGGACAGCACAGATACGCAGTATTTT
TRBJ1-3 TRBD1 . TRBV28 CASSRRTGDSGNTIYF TGTGCCAGCAGCCGAAGAACAGGGGACTCTGGAAACACCATATATTTT
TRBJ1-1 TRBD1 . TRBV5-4 CASSLRTGQSTEAFF TGTGCCAGCAGCCTAAGGACAGGGCAGAGCACTGAAGCTTTCTTT
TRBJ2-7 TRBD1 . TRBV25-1 CASSEPDRRSQYF TGTGCCAGCAGTGAACCGGACAGGCGGAGCCAGTACTTC
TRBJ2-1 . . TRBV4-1 CASSPGSRHSYNEQFF TGCGCCAGCAGCCCCGGTAGCAGACACTCCTACAATGAGCAGTTCTTC
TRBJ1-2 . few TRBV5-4 CASSLSNRGYGYTF TGTGCCAGCAGCTTGAGCAATCGGGGCTATGGCTACACCTTC
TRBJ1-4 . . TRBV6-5 CASSYRQVAGEKLFF TGTGCCAGCAGTTACCGACAGGTTGCGGGGGAAAAACTGTTTTTT
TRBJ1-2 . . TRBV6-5 CASSYKGNYGYTF TGTGCCAGCAGTTACAAGGGGAACTATGGCTACACCTTC
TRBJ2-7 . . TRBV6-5 CASSSSESRSYEQYF TGTGCCAGCAGTAGTAGCGAGTCCAGGTCCTACGAGCAGTACTTC
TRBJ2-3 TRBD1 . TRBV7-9 CASSHRTWTGVVGTDTQYF TGTGCCAGCAGCCATCGGACGTGGACAGGGGTGGTTGGCACAGATACGCAGTATTTT
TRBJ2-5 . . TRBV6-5 CASTRGETQYF TGTGCCAGCACCCGGGGGGAGACCCAGTACTTC
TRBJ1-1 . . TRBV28 CASSLSPGFGEAFF TGTGCCAGCAGTTTATCTCCCGGGTTCGGTGAAGCTTTCTTT
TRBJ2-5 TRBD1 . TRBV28 CASSLGGQGARKTQYF TGTGCCAGCAGTTTGGGGGGACAGGGGGCGAGAAAGACCCAGTACTTC
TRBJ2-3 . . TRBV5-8 CASSSDTDTQYF TGTGCCAGCAGCTCGGATACAGATACGCAGTATTTT
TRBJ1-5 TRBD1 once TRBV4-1 CASSQGRDRNQPQHF TGCGCCAGCAGCCAGGGCCGGGACAGAAATCAGCCCCAGCATTTT
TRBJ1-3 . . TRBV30 CAWEVGRFLNSGGSGNTIYF TGTGCCTGGGAGGTGGGGAGGTTTCTCAACTCGGGGGGCTCTGGAAACACCATATATTTT